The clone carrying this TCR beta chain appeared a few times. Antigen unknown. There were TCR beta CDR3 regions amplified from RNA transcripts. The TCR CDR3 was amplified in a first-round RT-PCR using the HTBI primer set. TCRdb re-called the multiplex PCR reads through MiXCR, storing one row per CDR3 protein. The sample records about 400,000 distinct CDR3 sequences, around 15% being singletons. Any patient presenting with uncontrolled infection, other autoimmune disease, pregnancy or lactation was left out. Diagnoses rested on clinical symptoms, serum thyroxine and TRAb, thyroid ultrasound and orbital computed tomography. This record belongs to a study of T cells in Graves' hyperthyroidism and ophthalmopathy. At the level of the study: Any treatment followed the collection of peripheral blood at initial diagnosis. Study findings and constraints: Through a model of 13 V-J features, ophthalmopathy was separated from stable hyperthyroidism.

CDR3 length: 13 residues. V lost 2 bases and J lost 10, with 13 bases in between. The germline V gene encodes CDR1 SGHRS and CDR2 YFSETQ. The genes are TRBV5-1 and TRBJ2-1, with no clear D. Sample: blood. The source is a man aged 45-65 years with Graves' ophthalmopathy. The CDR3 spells CASSFHGATEQFF. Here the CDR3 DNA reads TGCGCCAGCAGCTTTCACGGCGCCACGGAGCAGTTCTTC.